One and the same sample provided the 30 T cell receptor beta chains below, sequenced in a study of blood T cell repertoires in COVID-19. Sequencing used immunoSEQ multiplex PCR; TCRdb keeps in-frame clones, though not all of them. Of some 250,000 clones in the sample, approximately 85% were seen once. Source material: peripheral blood. The receptors originated from a young woman with acute or convalescent COVID-19.

The V and J genes are TRBV9 and TRBJ2-3; weak D call: TRBD1 (6 bases). The CDR3 runs to 17 residues. The germline V gene has CDR1 SGDLS and CDR2 YYNGEE. V gave up 0 bases and J gave up 1 base, with 15 bases separating them. The DNA of the CDR3 is TGTGCCAGCAGCGTAGTCCCAGGGGTCGCCGGCACAGATACGCAGTATTTT. The encoded protein is CASSVVPGVAGTDTQYF.

The V call is TRBV3-1 (or the pseudogene TRBV3-2), the J call TRBJ1-1; TRBD1 matches at 8 bases. The CDR3 has 14 residues. Germline V lookup: CDR1 LGHDT, CDR2 YNNKEL (reference sequence). The V segment lost 1 base and the J segment 4 bases; nucleotides outside the gene matches: 2. Written as DNA, the CDR3 is TGTGCCAGCAGCCAAGGGACAGGGATCACTGAAGCTTTCTTT. This gives the protein CASSQGTGITEAFF.

For the CDR3, the DNA is TGTGCCAGCAGCTTTCAGGGTCTTCAGTACTTC. Translating gives CASSFQGLQYF. The chain links TRBV5-4 to TRBJ2-4; a weak D match, TRBD1 (5 bases). The CDR3 is made up of 11 amino acids. From germline, CDR1 is SGHNT and CDR2 YYREEE (reference sequence). Between the trimmed V and J ends, which lost 2 bases and 11 bases, there was a span of 8 bases.

This rearrangement joins TRBV20-1 to TRBJ1-2; D is possibly TRBD1 (6 bases). The CDR3 is 15 residues long. The V and J ends lost 6 bases and 1 base respectively, with 18 bases between them. CDR1 is DFQATT and CDR2 is SNEGSKA in the germline V gene (reference sequence). The CDR3 nucleotides read TGCAGTGCCAGTACGGGGGGGGCAAATAACTATGGCTACACCTTC. Amino acids: CSASTGGANNYGYTF.

V gene TRBV27 combines with J gene TRBJ1-6; tentatively, D is TRBD1 (5 bases). V lost 6 bases and J 11 bases, leaving 14 bases between the germline ends. Germline-derived CDR1 and CDR2 are MNHEY and SMNVEV (reference sequence). The length of the CDR3 is 13 residues. CDR3 sequence reads: CASRFHRSAPLHF. In DNA, the CDR3 is TGTGCCAGCAGGTTTCACAGGTCCGCACCCCTCCACTTT.

This clone was counted once. The chain recombines TRBV12-3 or TRBV12-4 with TRBJ2-7, with a possible D match to TRBD2 (5 bases). The CDR3 has 11 amino acids. V was clipped by 8 bases and J by 6 bases, with 11 bases between them. In nucleotides, the CDR3 is TGTGCCAGCGGAGGTTCCGGCGAGCAGTACTTC. This gives the protein CASGGSGEQYF.

This clone appeared a few times. The rearrangement links TRBV27 to TRBJ2-7; D unresolved. V lost 3 bases and J 1 base, leaving 13 bases between the germline ends. CDR1 and CDR2 from the germline V gene are MNHEY and SMNVEV (reference sequence). This CDR3 has 15 residues. DNA for the CDR3: TGTGCCAGCAGTTTCCGACCGGGTCTTTCCTACGAGCAGTACTTC. This sequence encodes CASSFRPGLSYEQYF.

The CDR3 loop is CASTNPWTQETQYF. CDR3 DNA sequence: TGTGCCAGTACAAACCCGTGGACTCAAGAGACCCAGTACTTC. J is TRBJ2-5 and V is TRBV19; D perhaps matches TRBD2 (5 bases). This CDR3 has 14 amino acids. Trimming cost V 7 bases and J 2 bases, with 14 bases left between them. Germline loops: CDR1 LNHDA, CDR2 SQIVND (reference sequence).

The V and J genes are TRBV27 and TRBJ2-7; 10 bases fit TRBD2. V dropped 5 bases and J dropped 3; count of bases not matched to a gene: 4. The germline gives CDR1 MNHEY, CDR2 SMNVEV (reference sequence). The length of the CDR3 is 14 residues. CDR3 in amino acids: CASSPWTSGYEQYF. In nucleotides, the CDR3 is TGTGCCAGCAGTCCCTGGACTAGCGGCTACGAGCAGTACTTC.

The V call is TRBV6-5, the J call TRBJ2-7; tentative D call: TRBD2 (6 bases). CDR3 length: 12 amino acids. Trimming removed 6 bases from V and 4 bases from J, with 10 bases in between. CDR1 is MNHEY, CDR2 SVGAGI, per germline. The CDR3 bases are TGTGCCAGCAGCTCCGCGGGATACGAGCAGTACTTC. It specifies CASSSAGYEQYF.

The chain recombines TRBV29-1 with TRBJ1-3; 9 bases are a match to TRBD1. The CDR3 consists of 14 residues. The germline CDR1 and CDR2 sequences are SQVTM and ANQGSEA. V was pared by 5 bases and J by 2 bases, with 4 bases of the junction left unmatched. CDR3 nucleotide sequence: TGCAGCGTTTCCGACAGGGGGGCTGGAAACACCATATATTTT. This encodes CSVSDRGAGNTIYF.

V gene TRBV18 combines with J gene TRBJ1-6; possible D gene TRBD1, 6 bases. Trimming removed 0 bases at V and 17 bases at J, with 17 bases between. Germline CDR1 and CDR2: KGHSH and LQKENI. The CDR3 is 14 residues long. CDR3 amino acids: CASSPPSGTTPFHF. The CDR3 coding sequence is TGTGCCAGCTCACCACCGTCTGGGACAACTCCCTTCCACTTT.

This clone was detected only a few times. V usage is TRBV2 and J usage is TRBJ1-5; D is unclear. The V gene lost 4 bases and the J gene lost 3 bases, with 13 bases spanning the gap. This CDR3 is built from 15 residues. CDR1 and CDR2 from the germline V gene are SNHLY and FYNNEI. The CDR3 DNA reads TGTGCCAGCAGTGTATCAGGAGGGTACAATCAGCCCCAGCATTTT. Protein sequence: CASSVSGGYNQPQHF.

The chain has TRBV5-4 and TRBJ1-1; D gene unclear. Between the trimmed V and J ends, which lost 0 bases and 0 bases, there was a span of 6 bases. The CDR3 length is 14 residues. Germline CDR1 and CDR2: SGHNT and YYREEE (reference sequence). The CDR3, as DNA: TGTGCCAGCAGCTTGGCCGGGATGAACACTGAAGCTTTCTTT. It translates to CASSLAGMNTEAFF.

This chain uses TRBV7-2 with TRBJ1-1; possible D gene TRBD1, 5 bases. The CDR3 runs 15 residues. Looked up from germline, CDR1 is SGHTA and CDR2 is FQGNSA. V was cut by 4 bases and J by 6 bases, with 18 bases left in between. Here the CDR3 reads CASSSYGGRDAEAFF. The DNA of the CDR3 is TGTGCCAGCAGCTCGTATGGAGGGAGGGACGCTGAAGCTTTCTTT.

This chain uses TRBV5-4 with TRBJ2-2; weak D call: TRBD2 (5 bases). CDR3 length: 15 amino acids. Trimming removed 7 bases at V and 6 bases at J, with 19 bases between. CDR1 is SGHNT and CDR2 is YYREEE in the germline V gene (reference sequence). The CDR3 nucleotides read TGTGCCAGCTGGAGGCTGGGGTCGGTTGCCGGGGAGCTGTTTTTT. This sequence encodes CASWRLGSVAGELFF.

J is TRBJ2-1 and V is TRBV7-7, with 8 bases fitting TRBD2. CDR1 is SSHAT, CDR2 FNYEAQ, per germline (reference sequence). The CDR3 extends over 16 amino acids. Trimming took 5 bases from V and 0 from J; bases not matched to a gene: 6. The CDR3 sequence is CASSLRTSSSYNEQFF. The CDR3 nucleotides are TGTGCCAGCAGCCTCCGGACTAGCTCCTCCTACAATGAGCAGTTCTTC. The complete variable domain, with remaining parts taken from reference TRBV7-7 and TRBJ2-1, reads GAGVSQSPRYKVTKRGQDVTLRCDPISSHATLYWYQQALGQGPEFLTYFNYEAQPDKSGLPSDRFSAERPEGSISTLTIQRTEQRDSAMYRCASSLRTSSSYNEQFFGPGTRLTVL.

CDR3 region: CATSQGADTQYF. In DNA, the CDR3 is TGTGCCACGTCACAGGGGGCAGATACGCAGTATTTT. The rearrangement uses TRBV6-5 and TRBJ2-3; 8 bases match TRBD1. The CDR3 consists of 12 residues. Per the germline V gene, CDR1 is MNHEY and CDR2 is SVGAGI. The ends lost 10 bases at V and 4 bases at J; junction bases unmatched: 4.

This chain uses TRBV27 with TRBJ1-4; unclear D gene. V lost 3 bases and J 6 bases, leaving 11 bases between the germline ends. Germline values: CDR1 MNHEY, CDR2 SMNVEV (reference sequence). There are 14 residues in the CDR3. Here the CDR3 reads CASSFLGGDEKLFF. Written as DNA, the CDR3 is TGTGCCAGCAGTTTCCTGGGAGGCGATGAAAAACTGTTTTTT.

The sample holds one count of this clone. J is TRBJ2-1 and V is TRBV2; D might be TRBD2 (6 bases). The CDR3 is 16 amino acids. The V gene's germline CDR1 is SNHLY and CDR2 FYNNEI. Trimming left V 3 bases short and J 8 bases short, with 20 bases between. CDR3 in amino acids: CASSDGAGRLSDEQFF. CDR3 DNA: TGTGCCAGCAGTGACGGGGCGGGAAGGTTATCTGATGAGCAGTTCTTC. Based on the CDR3 plus reference TRBV2 and TRBJ2-1, the full variable domain is EPEVTQTPSHQVTQMGQEVILRCVPISNHLYFYWYRQILGQKVEFLVSFYNNEISEKSEIFDDQFSVERPDGSNFTLKIRSTKLEDSAMYFCASSDGAGRLSDEQFFGPGTRLTVL.

The sample holds one count of this clone. V is TRBV10-3 and J is TRBJ2-7, with D hard to call. V shed 0 bases and J shed 8 bases, with 8 bases lying between them. CDR3 size: 12 residues. The germline gives CDR1 ENHRY, CDR2 SYGVKD. The CDR3 coding sequence is TGTGCCATCAGTGAGTCGAACATGAAGCAGTACTTC. Translation: CAISESNMKQYF.

This clone was seen a handful of times. This rearrangement joins TRBV6-5 to TRBJ2-2, with D possibly being TRBD1 (6 bases). The V gene lost 9 bases and the J gene lost 0 bases, with 11 bases spanning the gap. The CDR3 spans 14 residues. Germline V CDR1 and CDR2: MNHEY, SVGAGI. DNA for the CDR3: TGTGCCAGTTCAGGGGCCGCGAACACCGGGGAGCTGTTTTTT. Amino acid sequence: CASSGAANTGELFF.

In DNA, the CDR3 is TGTGCCAGCAGCCAAGGACTAGCGGGGAGCTCCTACGAGCAGTACTTC. It codes for CASSQGLAGSSYEQYF. V and J are TRBV4-2 and TRBJ2-7; TRBD2 agrees at 11 bases. In germline, CDR1 is LGHNA, CDR2 YNFKEQ. The CDR3 is 16 amino acids. V lost 1 base, J lost 0 bases, and 2 bases stayed unmatched.

This clone was seen only once. The V and J genes are TRBV3-1 (or the pseudogene TRBV3-2) and TRBJ2-7, with 7 bases lining up with TRBD1. V lost 1 base and J lost 4; bases outside the gene matches: 4. The CDR3 spans 14 residues. Looked up from germline, CDR1 is LGHDT and CDR2 is YNNKEL (reference sequence). The CDR3 region has the DNA TGTGCCAGCAGCCAAGTCGTCAGGGGGTACGAGCAGTACTTC. This codes for CASSQVVRGYEQYF.

In regard to this clone: One end of the junction fails to match germline, which may point to a read error. In nucleotides, the CDR3 is TGTGCCAGCAGTTACGCTACAGGGGAATGTCTCTTC. Encoded protein: CASSYATGECLF. V and J are TRBV6-6 and TRBJ2-7; 7 bases map to TRBD1. CDR3 size: 12 residues. CDR1 is MNHNY and CDR2 is SVGAGI in the germline V gene (reference sequence).

V is TRBV18 and J is TRBJ2-7; TRBD1 aligns across 7 bases. V trimming: 2 bases; J trimming: 6 bases; junction bases outside the gene matches: 16. This CDR3 spans 17 amino acids. In germline, CDR1 is KGHSH, CDR2 LQKENI. The CDR3 DNA sequence: TGTGCCAGCTCACCAAGGCGGACAGGCGCCCTAGAGCTCGAGCAGTACTTC. Translating gives CASSPRRTGALELEQYF.

V is TRBV7-2 and J is TRBJ1-2; D is ambiguous. In germline, CDR1 is SGHTA, CDR2 FQGNSA. V shed 2 bases and J shed 1 base, with 14 bases lying between them. CDR3 size: 16 residues. CDR3 loop: CASSLPAPPVNYGYTF. In DNA, the CDR3 is TGTGCCAGCAGCTTACCCGCTCCTCCGGTTAACTATGGCTACACCTTC. The full variable domain, rest sourced from reference TRBV7-2 and TRBJ1-2, is GAGVSQSPSNKVTEKGKDVELRCDPISGHTALYWYRQSLGQGLEFLIYFQGNSAPDKSGLPSDRFSAERTGGSVSTLTIQRTQQEDSAVYLCASSLPAPPVNYGYTFGSGTRLTVV.

The chain joins TRBV3-1 (or the pseudogene TRBV3-2) to TRBJ2-1; TRBD2 aligns across 16 bases. The J segment lost 10 bases and the V segment lost 3 bases, leaving 6 bases of the junction unmatched. The germline gives CDR1 LGHDT, CDR2 YNNKEL (reference sequence). This CDR3 has 16 amino acids. CDR3 protein: CASSQPEGLAGGEQFF. CDR3 DNA: TGTGCCAGCAGCCAGCCCGAGGGACTAGCGGGAGGGGAGCAGTTCTTC.

The V call is TRBV19, the J call TRBJ2-7, with unresolved D. This CDR3 is built from 15 residues. The germline CDR1 and CDR2 sequences are LNHDA and SQIVND (reference sequence). The germline V and J ends were trimmed by 3 bases and 0 bases, with 12 bases remaining between them. This chain's CDR3 is CASSISTSLSYEQYF. The CDR3 region has the DNA TGTGCCAGTAGTATTTCTACTTCCCTCTCCTACGAGCAGTACTTC.

The V gene is TRBV19, the J gene TRBJ1-2; the D is unclear. The CDR3 totals 16 residues. Trimming removed 5 bases from V and 1 base from J, with 17 bases in between. Germline CDR1 LNHDA, CDR2 SQIVND (reference sequence). Here the CDR3 DNA reads TGTGCCAGTAGTCAGGTCGCGAACCCTATTAACTATGGCTACACCTTC. This sequence encodes CASSQVANPINYGYTF.